This TCR beta chain was captured by sequencing in a study of T cells in Graves' hyperthyroidism and ophthalmopathy. About the research overall: It was at initial diagnosis, before any treatment, that peripheral blood was collected. Study-wide findings and caveats: Stable hyperthyroidism and ophthalmopathy were separated using 13 V-J signatures.

Those with hyperthyroidism were 18 to 65 years old, newly diagnosed, and ill for under 2 months. Exclusion followed for patients with uncontrolled infection, other autoimmune disease, pregnancy or lactation. The CDR3 sequence is 13 residues long. V lost 7 bases and J 1 base, leaving 10 bases between the germline ends. The germline V gene encodes CDR1 LNHDA and CDR2 SQIVND (reference sequence). Researchers took RNA transcripts and amplified the TCR beta CDR3 regions from them. The HTBI set primed first-round TCR CDR3 RT-PCR. One entry per CDR3 protein results from TCRdb running MiXCR on the multiplex PCR reads. This sample has a few hundred thousand distinct CDR3 sequences, with less than 20% found just once. This clonotype has just a few counts. Its target is not known.

The sequenced sample consisted of blood. The source of this sequence is a woman aged 18-29 years with Graves' hyperthyroidism. The chain employs TRBV19 and TRBJ1-1; TRBD1 might be the D (6 bases). The CDR3 DNA sequence: TGTGCCAGTACTGCGACAGGGAACACTGAAGCTTTCTTT. Translation: CASTATGNTEAFF. The variable domain in full, with the rest retrieved from reference TRBV19 and TRBJ1-1, is DGGITQSPKYLFRKEGQNVTLSCEQNLNHDAMYWYRQDPGQGLRLIYYSQIVNDFQKGDIAEGYSVSREKKESFPLTVTSAQKNPTAFYLCASTATGNTEAFFGQGTRLTVV.